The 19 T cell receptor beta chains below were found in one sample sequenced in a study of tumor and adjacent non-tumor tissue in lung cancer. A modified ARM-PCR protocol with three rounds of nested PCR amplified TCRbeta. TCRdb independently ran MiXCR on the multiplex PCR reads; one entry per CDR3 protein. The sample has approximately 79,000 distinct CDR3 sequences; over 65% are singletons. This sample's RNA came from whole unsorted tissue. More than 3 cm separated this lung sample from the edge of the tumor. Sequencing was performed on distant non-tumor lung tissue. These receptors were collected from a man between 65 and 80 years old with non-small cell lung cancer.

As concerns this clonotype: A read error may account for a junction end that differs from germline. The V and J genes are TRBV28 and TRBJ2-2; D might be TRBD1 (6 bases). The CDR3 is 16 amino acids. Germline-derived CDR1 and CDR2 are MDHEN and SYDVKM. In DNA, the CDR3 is TGTGTCAGGAGATTACAGGGTTACTCGAACACCGGGAAGCTGTTTTTT. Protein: CVRRLQGYSNTGKLFF.

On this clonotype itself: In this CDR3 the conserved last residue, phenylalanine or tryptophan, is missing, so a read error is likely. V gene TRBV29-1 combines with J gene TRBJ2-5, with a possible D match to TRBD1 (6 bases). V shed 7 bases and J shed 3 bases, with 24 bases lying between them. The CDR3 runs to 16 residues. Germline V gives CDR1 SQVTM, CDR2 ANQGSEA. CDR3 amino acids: CSAKPHLQTGEETQYL. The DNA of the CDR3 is TGCAGCGCCAAGCCCCACCTCCAGACAGGTGAAGAGACCCAGTACCTC.

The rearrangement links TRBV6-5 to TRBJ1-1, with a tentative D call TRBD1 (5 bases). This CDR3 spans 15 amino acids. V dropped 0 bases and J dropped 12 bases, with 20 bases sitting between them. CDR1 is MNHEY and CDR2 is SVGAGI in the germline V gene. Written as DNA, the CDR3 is TGTGCCAGCAGTTACTCACCCCGGGGGAACACTGACCCTTTCTTT. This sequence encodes CASSYSPRGNTDPFF.

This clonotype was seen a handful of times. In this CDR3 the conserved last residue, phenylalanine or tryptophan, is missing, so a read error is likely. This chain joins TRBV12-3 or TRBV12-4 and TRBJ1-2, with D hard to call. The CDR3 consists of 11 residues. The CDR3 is CVSSSDEGYTS. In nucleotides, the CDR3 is TGTGTCAGCAGTTCAGACGAAGGCTACACCTCC.

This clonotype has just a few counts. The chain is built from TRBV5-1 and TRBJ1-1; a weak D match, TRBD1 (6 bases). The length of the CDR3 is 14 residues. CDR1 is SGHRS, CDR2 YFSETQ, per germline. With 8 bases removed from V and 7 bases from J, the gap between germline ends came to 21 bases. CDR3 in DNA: TGCGCCAGAGGAGTAAGAGGGGGAGAGAATGAAGCTTTCTTT. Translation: CARGVRGGENEAFF.

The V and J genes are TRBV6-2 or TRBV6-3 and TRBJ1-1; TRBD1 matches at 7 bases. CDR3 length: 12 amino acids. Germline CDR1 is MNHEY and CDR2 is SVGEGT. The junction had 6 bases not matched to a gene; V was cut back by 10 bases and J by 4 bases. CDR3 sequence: CATRGGRTEAFF. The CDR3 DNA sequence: TGTGCCACCAGAGGGGGCCGCACTGAAGCTTTCTTT.

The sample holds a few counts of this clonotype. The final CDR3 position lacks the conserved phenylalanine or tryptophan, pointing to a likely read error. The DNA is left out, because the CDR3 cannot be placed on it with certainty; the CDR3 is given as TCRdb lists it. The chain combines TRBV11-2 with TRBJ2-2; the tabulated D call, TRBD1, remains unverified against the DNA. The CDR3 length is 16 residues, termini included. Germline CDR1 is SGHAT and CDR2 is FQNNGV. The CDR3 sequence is CASSLVDTGVAGELFL.

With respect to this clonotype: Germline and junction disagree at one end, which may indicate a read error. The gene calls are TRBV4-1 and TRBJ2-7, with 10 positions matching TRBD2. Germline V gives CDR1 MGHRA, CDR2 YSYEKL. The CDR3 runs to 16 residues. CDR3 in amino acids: CASIRTLAGDGDEQYF. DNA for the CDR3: TGCGCCAGCATCCGGACTCTAGCGGGAGACGGGGACGAACAGTACTTC.

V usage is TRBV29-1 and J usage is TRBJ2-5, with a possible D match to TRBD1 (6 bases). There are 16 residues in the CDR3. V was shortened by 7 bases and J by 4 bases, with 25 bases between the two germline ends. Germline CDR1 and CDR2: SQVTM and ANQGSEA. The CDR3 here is CSGKPCLQTGRETQYF. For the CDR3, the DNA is TGCAGCGGCAAGCCCTGCCTCCAGACAGGTCGAGAGACCCAGTACTTC.

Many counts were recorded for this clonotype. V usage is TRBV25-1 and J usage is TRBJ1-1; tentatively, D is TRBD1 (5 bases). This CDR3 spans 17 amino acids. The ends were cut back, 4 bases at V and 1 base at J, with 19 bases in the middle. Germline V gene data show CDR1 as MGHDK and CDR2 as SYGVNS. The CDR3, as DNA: TGTGCCAGCAGTGGTGGGCCGGGGCTAGGCTGGAACACTGAAGCTTTCTTT. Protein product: CASSGGPGLGWNTEAFF. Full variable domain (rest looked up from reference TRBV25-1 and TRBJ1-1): EADIYQTPRYLVIGTGKKITLECSQTMGHDKMYWYQQDPGMELHLIHYSYGVNSTEKGDLSSESTVSRIRTEHFPLTLESARPSHTSQYLCASSGGPGLGWNTEAFFGQGTRLTVV.

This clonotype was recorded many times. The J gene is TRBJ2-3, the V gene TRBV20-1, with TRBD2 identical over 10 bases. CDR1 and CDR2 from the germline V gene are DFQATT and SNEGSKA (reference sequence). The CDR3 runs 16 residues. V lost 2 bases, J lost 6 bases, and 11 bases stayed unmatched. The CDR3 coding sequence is TGCAGTGCTAGACCGCTAGCGGGAGTCTCGGTGGATACGCAGTATTTT. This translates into CSARPLAGVSVDTQYF.

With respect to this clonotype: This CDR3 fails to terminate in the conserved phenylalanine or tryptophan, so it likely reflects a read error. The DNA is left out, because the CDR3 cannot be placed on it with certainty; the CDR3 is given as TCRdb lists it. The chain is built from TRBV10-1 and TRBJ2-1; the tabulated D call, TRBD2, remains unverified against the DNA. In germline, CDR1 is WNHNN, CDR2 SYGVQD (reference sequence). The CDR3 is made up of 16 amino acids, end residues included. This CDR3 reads CASSDPTSGDYNEHFI.

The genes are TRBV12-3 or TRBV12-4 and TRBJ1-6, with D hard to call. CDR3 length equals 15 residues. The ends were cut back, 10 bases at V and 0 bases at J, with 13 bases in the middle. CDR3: CATSSTSSYNSPLHF. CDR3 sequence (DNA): TGTGCCACCAGCTCCACGAGCTCCTATAATTCACCCCTCCACTTT.

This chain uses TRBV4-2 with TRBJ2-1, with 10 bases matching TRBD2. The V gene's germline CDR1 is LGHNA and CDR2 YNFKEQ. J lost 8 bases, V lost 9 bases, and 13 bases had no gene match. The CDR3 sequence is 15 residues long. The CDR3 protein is CASRGSSGRGDEQFF. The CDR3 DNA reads TGTGCCAGTAGGGGGTCTAGCGGGAGAGGTGATGAGCAGTTCTTC.

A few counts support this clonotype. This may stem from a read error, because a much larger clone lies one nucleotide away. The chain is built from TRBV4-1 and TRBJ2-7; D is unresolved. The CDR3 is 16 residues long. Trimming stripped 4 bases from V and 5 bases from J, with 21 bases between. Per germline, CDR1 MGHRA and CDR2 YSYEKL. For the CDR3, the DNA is TGCGCCAGCAGCCCAGATCCCTTCGGAGATTCAGACGAGCAGTACTTC. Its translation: CASSPDPFGDSDEQYF.

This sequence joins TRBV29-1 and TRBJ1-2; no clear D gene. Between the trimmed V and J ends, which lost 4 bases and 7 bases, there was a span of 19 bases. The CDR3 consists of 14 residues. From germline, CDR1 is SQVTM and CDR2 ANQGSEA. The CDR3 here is CSVGIPLLRGGYTF. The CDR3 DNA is TGCAGCGTTGGGATCCCCTTACTTCGCGGTGGCTACACCTTC.

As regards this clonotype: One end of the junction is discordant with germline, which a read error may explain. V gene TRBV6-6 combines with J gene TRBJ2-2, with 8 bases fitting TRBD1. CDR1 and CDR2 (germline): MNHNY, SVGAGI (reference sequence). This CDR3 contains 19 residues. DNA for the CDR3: TGTTCCAGCAGTTACGCGAACTTCGATTGGACAGGGCCCACCGGGAAGCTGTTTTTT. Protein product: CSSSYANFDWTGPTGKLFF.

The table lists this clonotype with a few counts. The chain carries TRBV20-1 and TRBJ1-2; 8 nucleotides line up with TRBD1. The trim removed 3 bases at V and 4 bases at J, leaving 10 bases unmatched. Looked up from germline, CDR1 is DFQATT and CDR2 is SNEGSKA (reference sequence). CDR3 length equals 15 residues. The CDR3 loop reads CSARSWDRSFYGYTF. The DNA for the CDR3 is TGCAGTGCTAGGAGCTGGGACAGGAGTTTCTATGGCTACACCTTC.

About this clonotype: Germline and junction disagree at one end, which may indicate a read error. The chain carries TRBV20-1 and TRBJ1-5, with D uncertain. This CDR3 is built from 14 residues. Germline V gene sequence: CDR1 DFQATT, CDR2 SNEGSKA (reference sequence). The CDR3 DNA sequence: TGCTGTGCTCAAATACCTGGGGAGAATCAGCCCCAGCATTTT. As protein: CCAQIPGENQPQHF.